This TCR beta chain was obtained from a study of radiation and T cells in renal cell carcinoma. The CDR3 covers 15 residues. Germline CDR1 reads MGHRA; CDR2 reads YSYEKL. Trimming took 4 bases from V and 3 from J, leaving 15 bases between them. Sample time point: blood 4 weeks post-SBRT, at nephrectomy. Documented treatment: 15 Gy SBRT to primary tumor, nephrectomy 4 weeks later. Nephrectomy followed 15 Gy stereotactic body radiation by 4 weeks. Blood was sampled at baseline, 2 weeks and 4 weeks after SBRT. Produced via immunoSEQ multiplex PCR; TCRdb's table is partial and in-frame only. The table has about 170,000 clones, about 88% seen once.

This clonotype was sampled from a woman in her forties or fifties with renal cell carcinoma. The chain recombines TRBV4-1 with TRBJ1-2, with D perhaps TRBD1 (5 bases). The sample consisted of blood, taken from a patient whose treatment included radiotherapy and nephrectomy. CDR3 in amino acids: CASSPRDEGYYGYTF. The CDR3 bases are TGCGCCAGCAGCCCCAGGGACGAGGGCTACTATGGCTACACCTTC.